This T cell receptor beta chain was recorded in a study of blood T cell repertoires in COVID-19. Study-level background: Researchers got acute and convalescent COVID-19 samples from the United States, Italy and Spain. T cells, B-cell-depleted T cells, or PBMCs provided the cDNA or gDNA that served as material.

Per the authors' pipeline: Reference gene primer amplification gave nucleated cell count estimates. Method: immunoSEQ multiplex PCR; TCRdb's copy keeps in-frame clones and lacks some. Clonal size and the V and J genes are those of that table, whereas D and trimming came from the DNA. Among fewer than 350,000 clones listed, 80% to 85% were seen once. Germline assignment: CDR1 SGHDN and CDR2 FVKESK. V lost 4 bases and J lost 7, with 22 bases in between. This CDR3 comprises 17 residues. The sequenced sample consisted of peripheral blood. The receptor comes from an older woman with active or convalescent COVID-19. The J gene is TRBJ2-2, the V gene TRBV14; tentative D call: TRBD2 (6 bases). Here the CDR3 reads CASSPMIRDFKGGELFF. DNA for the CDR3: TGTGCCAGCAGCCCTATGATCCGGGACTTTAAAGGCGGGGAGCTGTTTTTT.